A single sample gave rise to the 32 T cell receptor beta chains below, sequenced in a study of Graves' ophthalmopathy and Graves' hyperthyroidism. RNA transcripts served as template for amplifying TCR beta CDR3 sequences. An initial RT-PCR round employing HTBI primers preceded a second-round multiplex PCR. MiXCR, applied by TCRdb to the multiplex PCR reads, yields one record per CDR3 protein. The table lists over a million distinct CDR3 sequences, less than 45% of them singletons. The specimen was peripheral blood or thyroid tissue (not recorded which). These receptors were obtained from an adult man with Graves' hyperthyroidism.

This clonotype has a handful of counts. The chain employs TRBV12-3 or TRBV12-4 and TRBJ2-5; no firm D call. The CDR3 covers 13 residues. V was clipped by 5 bases and J by 3 bases, with 10 bases between them. CDR3 amino acids: CASSAADEETQYF. The CDR3 bases are TGTGCCAGCAGTGCGGCGGACGAAGAGACCCAGTACTTC.

The rearrangement links TRBV10-3 to TRBJ1-1; the D gene is possibly TRBD1 (5 bases). Germline CDR1 is ENHRY and CDR2 is SYGVKD. The CDR3 is 14 amino acids. V was cut by 7 bases and J by 6 bases, with 18 bases left in between. This CDR3 reads CAIIGERGVSEAFF. CDR3 coding DNA: TGTGCCATCATAGGGGAGCGGGGGGTCTCTGAAGCTTTCTTT.

This clonotype was seen a handful of times. The V gene is TRBV6-2 or TRBV6-3, the J gene TRBJ2-7; no reliable D call. The CDR3 has 14 residues. V lost 6 bases to trimming and J lost 0 bases, with 12 bases between them. CDR1 MNHEY and CDR2 SVGEGT come from the germline V gene. The DNA for the CDR3 is TGTGCCAGCAGGACGGTTGTTAGCTCCTACGAGCAGTACTTC. Protein: CASRTVVSSYEQYF.

This clonotype was seen at least ten times. The V call is TRBV29-1, the J call TRBJ2-7, with D possibly matching TRBD2 (6 bases). CDR1 is SQVTM, CDR2 ANQGSEA, per germline. CDR3 length: 13 residues. The V end lost 3 bases, the J end lost 3 bases, and 12 bases lay between the germline ends. For the CDR3, the DNA is TGCAGCGTTGAGGAGGGTCCCTACTACGAGCAGTACTTC. Its translation is CSVEEGPYYEQYF.

This clonotype has more than one count but fewer than ten. This chain connects TRBV30 to TRBJ1-2; possible D gene TRBD1, 5 bases. The CDR3 covers 13 residues. V lost 2 bases and J lost 4, with 11 bases in between. Germline V gene lookup returns CDR1 GTSNPN and CDR2 SVGIG (reference sequence). DNA for the CDR3: TGTGCCTGGAGTCATAAGACAGTCTATGGCTACACCTTC. Residues: CAWSHKTVYGYTF.

This clonotype came up many times. V usage is TRBV5-1 and J usage is TRBJ1-2; TRBD1 agrees at 7 bases. Germline CDR1 SGHRS, CDR2 YFSETQ. Trimming removed 4 bases from V and 8 bases from J; junction bases left unmatched: 11. The CDR3 sequence is 14 residues long. The CDR3 reads CASSTGTDPRGYTF. CDR3 DNA sequence: TGCGCCAGCAGCACAGGGACAGACCCTCGAGGCTACACCTTC.

This clonotype turned up a few times. The rearrangement joins TRBV9 to TRBJ1-1; D is perhaps TRBD1 (5 bases). Trimming took 0 bases from V and 0 from J, leaving 12 bases between them. Germline CDR1 reads SGDLS; CDR2 reads YYNGEE. The CDR3 runs to 16 residues. The CDR3 DNA reads as TGTGCCAGCAGCGTAGCTTCGAGGGGTATGAACACTGAAGCTTTCTTT. This encodes CASSVASRGMNTEAFF.

The table lists this clonotype with a few counts. The rearrangement uses TRBV5-6 and TRBJ2-6; D unclear. The V end was cut by 1 base, the J end by 0 bases, with 11 bases between. The germline V gene has CDR1 SGHDT and CDR2 YYEEEE. This CDR3 has 17 amino acids. The CDR3 region is CASSLIVASSGANVLTF. The CDR3 DNA follows: TGTGCCAGCAGCTTGATCGTGGCGTCCTCTGGGGCCAACGTCCTGACTTTC.

This CDR3 is CASSRTSGLAGMSNTGELFF. The CDR3 DNA follows: TGTGCCAGCAGCCGAACCTCGGGACTAGCGGGAATGAGTAACACCGGGGAGCTGTTTTTT. The chain has TRBV7-8 and TRBJ2-2, with 13 bases matching TRBD2. The CDR3 length is 20 residues. From germline, CDR1 is SGHVS and CDR2 FQNEAQ. V lost 5 bases, J lost 2 bases, and 14 bases stayed unmatched.

This chain joins TRBV29-1 and TRBJ2-5; D not certain. Trimming stripped 7 bases from V and 11 bases from J, with 17 bases between. The germline gives CDR1 SQVTM, CDR2 ANQGSEA. CDR3 length: 11 amino acids. The CDR3, as DNA: TGCAGCGGACTTGGGCGCAAGAATCAGTACTTC. Protein product: CSGLGRKNQYF.

J is TRBJ2-6 and V is TRBV19; TRBD1 aligns across 8 bases. Germline V gives CDR1 LNHDA, CDR2 SQIVND (reference sequence). V lost 3 bases and J lost 4; bases outside the gene matches: 8. The CDR3 loop spans 17 amino acids. The CDR3: CASSIAGRGLGANVLTF. In DNA, the CDR3 is TGTGCCAGTAGTATCGCGGGCAGGGGGCTCGGGGCCAACGTCCTGACTTTC.

The chain has TRBV10-3 and TRBJ1-1, with D hard to call. Trimming shortened V by 0 bases and J by 0 bases, and 11 bases separated the two germline ends. CDR1 and CDR2 (germline): ENHRY, SYGVKD. The CDR3 is made up of 16 amino acids. The CDR3 region has the DNA TGTGCCATCAGTGAGTCTGCAGCGAGGTTGAACACTGAAGCTTTCTTT. Its translation: CAISESAARLNTEAFF.

The table lists this clonotype with a few counts. V is TRBV30 and J is TRBJ1-5, with D maybe TRBD1 (5 bases). CDR1 is GTSNPN and CDR2 is SVGIG in the germline V gene (reference sequence). This CDR3 region has 13 residues. Deletions cut 1 base from V and 8 bases from J, with 12 bases between. The CDR3 nucleotides read TGTGCCTGGAGTGGGGGGATCGGAAAGCCCCAGCATTTT. Residues: CAWSGGIGKPQHF.

The chain carries TRBV10-2 and TRBJ2-7; a weak D match, TRBD2 (5 bases). The germline CDR1 and CDR2 sequences are WSHSY and SAAADI. The germline V and J ends were trimmed by 4 bases and 3 bases, with 16 bases remaining between them. The CDR3 runs to 15 residues. The CDR3 loop reads CASSASSGSGYEQYF. CDR3 sequence (DNA): TGCGCCAGCAGTGCCAGCAGTGGAAGCGGCTACGAGCAGTACTTC.

This clonotype has only a few counts. The gene calls are TRBV6-6 and TRBJ2-7; 10 bases fit TRBD1. Germline V gives CDR1 MNHNY, CDR2 SVGAGI (reference sequence). The length of the CDR3 is 14 residues. Trimming removed 6 bases from V and 5 bases from J; junction bases left unmatched: 7. The CDR3 nucleotides are TGTGCCAGCAGGCGCGGACAGGGGGGGAACGAGCAGTACTTC. It is translated as CASRRGQGGNEQYF.

This clonotype was recorded many times. The J gene is TRBJ1-4, the V gene TRBV7-9; no firm D call. This CDR3 is 15 amino acids long. V lost 1 base to trimming and J lost 4 bases, with 10 bases between them. Germline lookup yields CDR1 SEHNR and CDR2 FQNEAQ (reference sequence). CDR3 coding DNA: TGTGCCAGCAGCTTAGGGGCGACAAGTAATGAAAAACTGTTTTTT. This translates into CASSLGATSNEKLFF. Full variable domain (outside the CDR3, taken from reference TRBV7-9 and TRBJ1-4): DTGVSQNPRHKITKRGQNVTFRCDPISEHNRLYWYRQTLGQGPEFLTYFQNEAQLEKSRLLSDRFSAERPKGSFSTLEIQRTEQGDSAMYLCASSLGATSNEKLFFGSGTQLSVL.

This clonotype has a count of ten or more. At one boundary the junction diverges from the germline segment, which might be a read error. The chain joins TRBV5-1 to TRBJ2-5, with TRBD2 as a possible D gene (6 bases). The CDR3 runs 13 residues. CDR1 and CDR2 (germline): SGHRS, YFSETQ. The chain's CDR3 is CASSFGGLETQYF. For the CDR3, the DNA is TGTGCCAGCAGCTTCGGGGGATTGGAGACCCAGTACTTC.

The chain joins TRBV20-1 to TRBJ2-5, with a possible D match to TRBD1 (5 bases). The length of the CDR3 is 14 residues. Germline lookup yields CDR1 DFQATT and CDR2 SNEGSKA (reference sequence). Deletions cut 1 base from V and 1 base from J, with 10 bases between. The CDR3 spells CSARGRQLQETQYF. The CDR3 bases are TGCAGTGCTAGAGGTCGACAGCTCCAAGAGACCCAGTACTTC.

The gene calls are TRBV7-7 and TRBJ2-5; weak D call: TRBD2 (8 bases). CDR1 SSHAT and CDR2 FNYEAQ come from the germline V gene (reference sequence). This CDR3 region has 12 residues. CDR3 in amino acids: CASGDSQETQYF. CDR3 coding DNA: TGTGCTAGCGGGGACAGCCAAGAGACCCAGTACTTC.

Ten or more counts support this clonotype. The V gene is TRBV7-2, the J gene TRBJ1-3; D ambiguous. This CDR3 is 12 amino acids long. The germline CDR1 and CDR2 sequences are SGHTA and FQGNSA. Trimming removed 5 bases at V and 9 bases at J, with 11 bases between. The CDR3 protein is CASSPTWSTIYF. Here the CDR3 DNA reads TGTGCCAGCAGCCCTACATGGAGCACCATATATTTT.

V and J are TRBV30 and TRBJ2-2; D possibly corresponds to TRBD2 (5 bases). This CDR3 spans 15 amino acids. Germline-derived CDR1 and CDR2 are GTSNPN and SVGIG (reference sequence). The germline V and J ends were trimmed by 2 bases and 5 bases, with 15 bases remaining between them. The CDR3 DNA sequence: TGTGCCTGGAGTCGAGGGAGTTCTGATACCGGGGAGCTGTTTTTT. Its translation: CAWSRGSSDTGELFF. The full variable domain, rest sourced from reference TRBV30 and TRBJ2-2, is SQTIHQWPATLVQPVGSPLSLECTVEGTSNPNLYWYRQAAGRGLQLLFYSVGIGQISSEVPQNLSASRPQDRQFILSSKKLLLSDSGFYLCAWSRGSSDTGELFFGEGSRLTVL.

Remarks on this clonotype: This is likely a read error, given that the CDR3 carries no conserved phenylalanine or tryptophan at its end. The DNA is left out, because the CDR3 cannot be placed on it with certainty; the CDR3 is given as TCRdb lists it. V usage is TRBV19 and J usage is TRBJ1-3. Germline V CDR1 and CDR2: LNHDA, SQIVND (reference sequence). Inclusive of both ends, the CDR3 amounts to 9 amino acids. The CDR3 loop reads CASSMTHPT.

This clonotype showed up just a few times. The J gene is TRBJ2-3, the V gene TRBV7-4; D unclear. The V end was cut by 7 bases, the J end by 5 bases, with 4 bases between. The length of the CDR3 is 10 residues. Germline lookup yields CDR1 SGHVT and CDR2 SQSDAQ. The CDR3 DNA reads as TGTGCCAGCAACGGAGATACGCAGTATTTT. Its protein is CASNGDTQYF.

This clonotype showed up many times. V and J are TRBV20-1 and TRBJ1-5; 7 nucleotides agree with TRBD1. Germline CDR1 and CDR2: DFQATT and SNEGSKA (reference sequence). Trimming at V came to 6 bases and at J to 2 bases, leaving 7 bases not matched to a gene. This CDR3 spans 14 amino acids. CDR3: CSADRAGGNQPQHF. CDR3 bases: TGCAGTGCCGACAGGGCCGGAGGCAATCAGCCCCAGCATTTT.

This clonotype was detected a few times. The chain links TRBV25-1 to TRBJ1-4; D call uncertain. Trimming took 7 bases from V and 4 from J, leaving 10 bases between them. This CDR3 has 13 amino acids. Germline V gives CDR1 MGHDK, CDR2 SYGVNS. The CDR3 DNA reads as TGTGCCAGCAAGGGCAGCCTTAATGAAAAACTGTTTTTT. This sequence encodes CASKGSLNEKLFF.

This clonotype was observed a handful of times. A much larger clonotype is one base distant, so this may be a read error. The rearrangement links TRBV9 to TRBJ2-6; D gene uncertain. The germline V gene encodes CDR1 SGDLS and CDR2 YYNGEE. V lost 3 bases to trimming and J lost 0 bases, with 4 bases between them. The CDR3 has 14 amino acids. The CDR3 spells CASSAFSGANVLTF. The DNA for the CDR3 is TGTGCCAGCAGCGCATTCTCTGGGGCCAACGTCCTGACTTTC.

This clonotype was picked up many times. The chain has TRBV7-2 and TRBJ2-3; maybe TRBD1 (7 bases). This CDR3 region has 16 residues. The V end lost 5 bases, the J end lost 0 bases, and 15 bases lay between the germline ends. The germline V gene encodes CDR1 SGHTA and CDR2 FQGNSA. The CDR3: CASSPRQGGSTDTQYF. Written as DNA, the CDR3 is TGTGCCAGCAGCCCCAGACAGGGAGGAAGCACAGATACGCAGTATTTT.

The chain joins TRBV15 to TRBJ1-1; 9 nucleotides match TRBD1. The V segment lost 2 bases and the J segment 7 bases; nucleotides outside the gene matches: 11. The CDR3 sequence is 16 residues long. Germline V CDR1 and CDR2: LNHNV, YYDKDF (reference sequence). The CDR3 DNA sequence: TGTGCCACCAGCAGACACGTGGTTGGGACAGGGAGTGAAGCTTTCTTT. It yields the protein CATSRHVVGTGSEAFF.

On this clonotype: No conserved phenylalanine or tryptophan is present at the end of the CDR3, so a read error is the likely explanation. CDR3 in DNA: TGTGCCAGCAGCTTAGGGGCAGGGGGCGTTGAGCAGTTCCTC. It encodes CASSLGAGGVEQFL. The chain employs TRBV7-9 and TRBJ2-1; 8 bases agree with TRBD1. Looked up from germline, CDR1 is SEHNR and CDR2 is FQNEAQ (reference sequence). The length of the CDR3 is 14 residues. Unmatched junction bases numbered 5, after V lost 1 base and J lost 9 bases.

This clonotype was recorded many times. The CDR3 reads CASSVGTAMNTEAFF. DNA for the CDR3: TGTGCCAGTAGTGTCGGGACAGCTATGAACACTGAAGCTTTCTTT. The chain carries TRBV19 and TRBJ1-1; 7 bases map to TRBD1. Trimming cost V 5 bases and J 0 bases; bases outside gene matches: 6. This CDR3 region has 15 residues. CDR1 LNHDA and CDR2 SQIVND come from the germline V gene (reference sequence).

The rearrangement uses TRBV14 and TRBJ2-2; 7 bases fit TRBD2. The CDR3 contains 15 residues. Per germline, CDR1 SGHDN and CDR2 FVKESK. The J segment lost 5 bases and the V segment lost 4 bases, leaving 7 bases of the junction unmatched. Here the CDR3 DNA reads TGTGCCAGCAGCCCACAGCGGGGTTGGACCGGGGAGCTGTTTTTT. It translates to CASSPQRGWTGELFF.

This clonotype was seen many times. The chain carries TRBV7-8 and TRBJ1-2, with D perhaps matching TRBD1 (5 bases). Germline values: CDR1 SGHVS, CDR2 FQNEAQ. This CDR3 spans 12 amino acids. Trimming cost V 1 base and J 6 bases, with 6 bases left between them. CDR3 residues: CASSLVGDGYTF. As DNA, the CDR3 is TGTGCCAGCAGCTTAGTAGGGGATGGCTACACCTTC.